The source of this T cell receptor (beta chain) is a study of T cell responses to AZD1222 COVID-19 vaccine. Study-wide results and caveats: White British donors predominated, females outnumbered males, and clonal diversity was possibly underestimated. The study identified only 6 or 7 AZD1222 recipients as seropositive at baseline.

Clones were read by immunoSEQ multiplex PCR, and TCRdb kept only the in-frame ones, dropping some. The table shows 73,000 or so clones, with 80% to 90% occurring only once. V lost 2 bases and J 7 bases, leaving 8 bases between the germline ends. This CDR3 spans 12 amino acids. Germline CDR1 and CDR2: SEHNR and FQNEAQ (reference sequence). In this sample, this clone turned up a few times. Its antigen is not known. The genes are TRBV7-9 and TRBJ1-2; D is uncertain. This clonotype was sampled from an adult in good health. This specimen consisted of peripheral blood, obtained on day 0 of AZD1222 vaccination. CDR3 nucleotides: TGTGCCAGCAGCTTACTGCAGTTTGGCTACACCTTC. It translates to CASSLLQFGYTF.